This T cell receptor (beta chain) was retrieved from a study of shared clonotypes between healthy human individuals. Method: immunoSEQ multiplex PCR; TCRdb's copy keeps in-frame clones and lacks some. This table holds fewer than 1 million clones, 90% to 97% found once. The CDR3 has 14 residues. Trimming removed 4 bases at V and 3 bases at J, with 13 bases between. CDR1 is SGHAT and CDR2 is FQNNGV in the germline V gene. Study-level results: Since donors were few, the genetic and exposure-history diversity represented was limited. Several donors showed sharing of approximately 5% of naive CD4 clonotypes.

Naive-designated CD8 cells lacked CD45RO, were positively enriched for CCR7, and omitted terminally differentiated effector memory CD45RA+ cells. A word on this clone: Its specificity is not known.

Sequenced input: naive CD8+ T cells sorted from blood. The V gene is TRBV11-2, the J gene TRBJ2-7, with D tentatively TRBD1 (6 bases). This sequence was found in a man between 25 and 39 years old in good health. The CDR3 region is CASSSYRDGYEQYF. The DNA for the CDR3 is TGTGCCAGCAGCTCATACAGGGATGGCTACGAGCAGTACTTC.